A single sample is the source of the 18 T cell receptor beta chains below, sequenced in a study of blood T cell repertoires in COVID-19 (dated by TCRdb to the early 2020s). The protocol used for the library was the immunoSEQ multiplex PCR assay. The immuneACCESS repertoire file appears here via TCRdb, limited to in-frame rearrangements. These files lack a portion of the clones; in checked studies, under half of the deficit traces to unresolved V genes, and the cause of the others is not known. A total of roughly 230,000 clones appear in this sample, more than 70% of them only once. The ten most abundant clones make up roughly 7.8% of the sample. The material sequenced was peripheral blood. The source is a man in his forties or fifties with active or convalescent COVID-19.

V gene TRBV18 combines with J gene TRBJ2-6; 7 nucleotides align to TRBD1. Trimming cost V 6 bases and J 4 bases; bases outside gene matches: 6. This CDR3 has 15 residues. The germline V gene has CDR1 KGHSH and CDR2 LQKENI. For the CDR3, the DNA is TGTGCCAGCTCCCTAGGACAGGCCGGGGCCAACGTCCTGACTTTC. It translates to CASSLGQAGANVLTF.

This chain links TRBV4-2 with TRBJ2-1; 9 bases align to TRBD1. Germline CDR1 reads LGHNA; CDR2 reads YNFKEQ. The CDR3 spans 16 residues. Trimming cost V 1 base and J 5 bases; bases outside gene matches: 6. CDR3 bases: TGTGCCAGCAGCCAAGCGGAGGGACAGGGAAACAATGAGCAGTTCTTC. Its translation: CASSQAEGQGNNEQFF.

CDR3 bases: TGTGCCAGCAGTAGGGGACTCCAGGGTCAGCCCCAGCATTTT. It is translated as CASSRGLQGQPQHF. The chain links TRBV6-2 or TRBV6-3 to TRBJ1-5; D may be TRBD1 (5 bases). V lost 5 bases and J 6 bases, leaving 14 bases between the germline ends. Germline V gene lookup returns CDR1 MNHEY and CDR2 SVGEGT. This CDR3 comprises 14 residues.

With regard to this clone: Other nucleotide sequences in the sample specify the same CDR3. The chain carries TRBV6-5 and TRBJ1-2; 9 positions agree with TRBD1. Trimming removed 2 bases from V and 7 bases from J; junction bases left unmatched: 5. CDR3 length: 14 amino acids. Germline CDR1 is MNHEY and CDR2 is SVGAGI. The CDR3 DNA follows: TGTGCCAGCAGTTACGGGACAGGGAGGGGTGGCTACACCTTC. Translated, it gives CASSYGTGRGGYTF.

This clone was counted once. The CDR3: CASSYDGEVPQHF. The CDR3 region has the DNA TGTGCCAGCAGTTATGACGGGGAGGTGCCCCAGCATTTT. The rearrangement links TRBV6-6 to TRBJ1-5; no firm D call. Trimming stripped 3 bases from V and 9 bases from J, with 12 bases between. The CDR3 extends over 13 amino acids. Germline loops: CDR1 MNHNY, CDR2 SVGAGI (reference sequence).

V gene TRBV6-6 combines with J gene TRBJ2-2; 8 nucleotides line up with TRBD1. Looked up from germline, CDR1 is MNHNY and CDR2 is SVGAGI (reference sequence). The CDR3 loop spans 14 amino acids. V shed 6 bases and J 3 bases; nucleotides not matched to a gene: 3. For the CDR3, the DNA is TGTGCCAGCAGCAAGGACAGGGACACCGGGGAGCTGTTTTTT. Protein sequence: CASSKDRDTGELFF.

This clone was counted a single time. The chain is built from TRBV29-1 and TRBJ1-2, with D perhaps matching TRBD1 (6 bases). Germline V lookup: CDR1 SQVTM, CDR2 ANQGSEA. The CDR3 extends over 13 amino acids. V gave up 0 bases and J gave up 6 bases, with 11 bases separating them. Here the CDR3 DNA reads TGCAGCGTTGAAGATTTAGGGGGTAATGGCTACACCTTC. Translated, it gives CSVEDLGGNGYTF.

The chain's CDR3 is CASSYLGQGADEQYF. CDR3 sequence (DNA): TGTGCCAGCAGTTACCTCGGACAGGGGGCCGACGAGCAGTACTTC. The rearrangement uses TRBV6-2 or TRBV6-3 and TRBJ2-7, with 11 positions matching TRBD1. Per germline, CDR1 MNHEY and CDR2 SVGEGT. V shed 2 bases and J 5 bases; nucleotides not matched to a gene: 5. This CDR3 is 15 amino acids long.

This sequence joins TRBV19 and TRBJ2-5, with D perhaps matching TRBD2 (6 bases). CDR3 length: 13 residues. V lost 6 bases and J lost 0, with 8 bases in between. Looked up from germline, CDR1 is LNHDA and CDR2 is SQIVND (reference sequence). CDR3 region: CASSGGHQETQYF. In DNA, the CDR3 is TGTGCCAGTAGCGGGGGTCACCAAGAGACCCAGTACTTC. Using reference TRBV19 and TRBJ2-5 for the parts outside the CDR3, the full variable domain is DGGITQSPKYLFRKEGQNVTLSCEQNLNHDAMYWYRQDPGQGLRLIYYSQIVNDFQKGDIAEGYSVSREKKESFPLTVTSAQKNPTAFYLCASSGGHQETQYFGPGTRLLVL.

The chain combines TRBV18 with TRBJ1-1, with 7 bases matching TRBD1. J gave up 1 base and V 3 bases, and 14 bases lay outside the gene matches. CDR1 KGHSH and CDR2 LQKENI come from the germline V gene. CDR3 length: 18 residues. The CDR3 region has the DNA TGTGCCAGCTCACCGCCCACAGGGGTCGGCGAAAGGAACACTGAAGCTTTCTTT. Residues: CASSPPTGVGERNTEAFF.

This chain uses TRBV30 with TRBJ1-1; D is undetermined. CDR3 length: 13 amino acids. Germline V gene sequence: CDR1 GTSNPN, CDR2 SVGIG (reference sequence). V lost 2 bases, J lost 4 bases, and 11 bases lay in between. The chain's CDR3 is CAWSKGAGTEAFF. CDR3 in DNA: TGTGCCTGGAGTAAAGGAGCGGGCACTGAAGCTTTCTTT.

This chain connects TRBV5-1 to TRBJ1-1, with D tentatively TRBD1 (5 bases). V gave up 1 base and J gave up 1 base, with 8 bases separating them. CDR1 and CDR2 (germline): SGHRS, YFSETQ. The CDR3 covers 14 residues. The CDR3 loop reads CASSLSGENTEAFF. CDR3 nucleotide sequence: TGCGCCAGCAGCTTGTCGGGGGAGAACACTGAAGCTTTCTTT. Filled out from reference TRBV5-1 and TRBJ1-1, the complete variable domain reads KAGVTQTPRYLIKTRGQQVTLSCSPISGHRSVSWYQQTPGQGLQFLFEYFSETQRNKGNFPGRFSGRQFSNSRSEMNVSTLELGDSALYLCASSLSGENTEAFFGQGTRLTVV.

The genes are TRBV3-1 (or the pseudogene TRBV3-2) and TRBJ2-5, with no clear D. The germline V gene has CDR1 LGHDT and CDR2 YNNKEL (reference sequence). The CDR3 covers 13 residues. The V gene lost 7 bases and the J gene lost 5 bases, with 14 bases spanning the gap. The CDR3 protein is CASTSGSTETQYF. CDR3 DNA: TGTGCCAGCACCTCCGGGTCTACGGAGACCCAGTACTTC.

The J gene is TRBJ1-5, the V gene TRBV6-9; possible D gene TRBD1, 5 bases. CDR1 is MNHGY, CDR2 SVAAGI, per germline. The CDR3 length is 20 residues. V shed 0 bases and J shed 3 bases, with 24 bases lying between them. DNA of the CDR3: TGTGCCAGCAGTTATTCCTATAACACCCGACAGAGACCCCTCAATCAGCCCCAGCATTTT. Encoded protein: CASSYSYNTRQRPLNQPQHF.

This chain links TRBV7-2 with TRBJ1-3, with 8 positions matching TRBD1. In germline, CDR1 is SGHTA, CDR2 FQGNSA. The V segment lost 1 base and the J segment 3 bases; nucleotides outside the gene matches: 8. This CDR3 is 17 amino acids long. CDR3 sequence reads: CASSLVSSDRGGNTIYF. The CDR3 coding sequence is TGTGCCAGCAGCTTAGTTAGTTCCGACAGGGGTGGAAACACCATATATTTT.

The chain combines TRBV6-6 with TRBJ1-2; the match to TRBD1 covers 9 bases. Per germline, CDR1 MNHNY and CDR2 SVGAGI (reference sequence). The CDR3 contains 13 residues. V gave up 4 bases and J gave up 6 bases; unmatched junction bases: 3. The CDR3 coding sequence is TGTGCCAGCAGTTTCCGGGACAGGGATGGCTACACCTTC. Protein sequence: CASSFRDRDGYTF.

V and J are TRBV21-1 and TRBJ1-2; the table's D gene call, TRBD1, was not cross checked with the DNA. TRBV21-1 is labeled a pseudogene. The CDR3 is made up of 17 amino acids. This CDR3 reads CASSKGSSGQGHYGYTF. In nucleotides, the CDR3 is TGTGCCAGCAGCAAAGGTTCATCGGGACAGGGGCACTATGGCTACACCTTC.

This rearrangement joins TRBV5-4 to TRBJ1-2, with 8 nucleotides matching TRBD1. The CDR3 has 15 amino acids. Germline V lookup: CDR1 SGHNT, CDR2 YYREEE (reference sequence). Trimming cost V 0 bases and J 6 bases; bases outside gene matches: 7. CDR3 DNA sequence: TGTGCCAGCAGCTTGGGCGACAGGGGAAGGGATGGCTACACCTTC. Amino acid sequence: CASSLGDRGRDGYTF.